What follows describes a single T cell receptor beta chain. The CDR3 covers 15 residues. CDR1 is SGHRS and CDR2 is YFSETQ in the germline V gene. V was pared by 2 bases and J by 6 bases, with 6 bases of the junction left unmatched. Using immunoSEQ multiplex PCR, the repertoire was profiled, and TCRdb retains in-frame clones only, with some absent. This sample has about 150,000 clones, with around 96% found just once. These data originate in a study of control samples from healthy donors and cancer patients. The clonotype comes from a woman aged 40-49 years in good health. The rearrangement uses TRBV5-1 and TRBJ2-1, with TRBD2 matching over 9 bases. The sample comprised blood. The CDR3 sequence is CASSFVTSGINEQFF. For the CDR3, the DNA is TGCGCCAGCAGCTTTGTGACTAGCGGTATCAATGAGCAGTTCTTC.